The rows below give T cell receptor beta chains drawn from one sample of a study of blood T cells in healthy people across ages. TCRdb reprocessed the 5' RACE reads via MiXCR and lists one record per CDR3 protein. This sample has hundreds of thousands of distinct CDR3 sequences; less than 45% occur once, and the top ten carry about 30%. The sequenced sample was blood. The receptors derive from an older man in good health. The CDR3 runs from the conserved cysteine through the conserved F or W. D genes are given only for firm matches. Part of the rows lack a size; the others show once, few, many or a class for expanded clones.

>NA|TRBJ2-3|TRBV5-6|NA
TGTGCCAGCAGGCCGGAACGAGGGGGTGGAGATACGCAGTATTTT
CASRPERGGGDTQYF
>NA|TRBJ2-7|TRBV6-6|TRBD1
TGTGCCAGCACATCGACAGGGGCCGGTATCGACGAGCAGTACTTC
CASTSTGAGIDEQYF
>NA|TRBJ2-7|TRBV9|NA
TGTGCCAGCAGCGTAGTCAGTCAGGGGACCTACGAGCAGTACTTC
CASSVVSQGTYEQYF
>few|TRBJ1-2|TRBV29-1|NA
TGCAGCGTTGCCTCAGGCCTCAGTGGATTCTATGGCTACACCTTC
CSVASGLSGFYGYTF
>few|TRBJ2-2|TRBV7-2|TRBD2
TGTGCCAGCAACAGTCTAGCGGGATACACCGGGGAGCTGTTTTTT
CASNSLAGYTGELFF
>NA|TRBJ2-7|TRBV12-3/TRBV12-4|NA
TGTGCCAGCAACCTACGACAGGGACTCAATGAGCAGTACTTC
CASNLRQGLNEQYF
>many|TRBJ2-7|TRBV6-2/TRBV6-3|NA
TGTGCCAGCAGCCGGGGTAGCTACGAGCAGTACTTC
CASSRGSYEQYF
>NA|TRBJ2-1|TRBV11-2|TRBD1
TGTGCCAGCAGCTTCGCAGGGACAGGGAATGAGCAGTTCTTC
CASSFAGTGNEQFF
>few|TRBJ2-5|TRBV29-1|NA
TGCAGCGTTGGTGAGGGCTCAATGACCCAGTACTTC
CSVGEGSMTQYF
>NA|TRBJ1-2|TRBV6-5|NA
TGTGCCAGCAGTTACGCGGGCGGAGACCCGGGCTACACCTTC
CASSYAGGDPGYTF
>few|TRBJ2-6|TRBV6-1|TRBD1
TGTGCCAGCAGCCCTCATGGGGACAGCTCTGGGGCCAACGTCCTGACTTTC
CASSPHGDSSGANVLTF
>NA|TRBJ2-7|TRBV30|NA
TGTGCCTGGAGTGGTTCGTGGGAGCAGTACTTC
CAWSGSWEQYF
>NA|TRBJ2-7|TRBV6-4|NA
TGTGCCAGCAGTGCCCAGGGGGGGAGCTCCTACAATGAGCAGTACTTC
CASSAQGGSSYNEQYF
>many|TRBJ2-7|TRBV20-1|TRBD2
TGCAGTGCTGAAACTAGCGGGAGTTCCTACGAGCAGTACTTC
CSAETSGSSYEQYF
>many|TRBJ1-6|TRBV7-2|NA
TGTGCCAGCAGCTTAAAGAGGGGATCACCCCTCCACTTT
CASSLKRGSPLHF
>many|TRBJ2-3|TRBV7-8|TRBD2
TGTGCCAGCAGCTTCACTAGCGGGGGGGCGGATACGCAGTATTTT
CASSFTSGGADTQYF
>NA|TRBJ2-5|TRBV29-1|NA
TGCAGCGTTAGGGGGGGGCCGGTGTCTCATGATACCCAGTACTTC
CSVRGGPVSHDTQYF
>few|TRBJ2-3|TRBV20-1|TRBD2
TGCAGTGCTATGAGCGGGGCCACAGATACGCAGTATTTT
CSAMSGATDTQYF
>NA|TRBJ2-6|TRBV7-2|NA
TGTGCCAGCAGCTTCAGGGCTTCTGGGGCCAACGTCCTGACTTTC
CASSFRASGANVLTF
>few|TRBJ2-3|TRBV7-9|TRBD1
TGTGCCAGCAGCTTGGTGACAGGGAGATCAGCAGATACGCAGTATTTT
CASSLVTGRSADTQYF
>NA|TRBJ2-7|TRBV5-6|NA
TGTGCCAGCAGCCGGGGACCCCACAATGAGCAGTACTTC
CASSRGPHNEQYF
>NA|TRBJ2-1|TRBV6-5|TRBD2
TGTGCCAGCAGATCTGGGGCGGGAGAGTGGGATGAGCAGTTCTTC
CASRSGAGEWDEQFF
>NA|TRBJ2-4|TRBV20-1|TRBD2
TGCAGTGCTGCGGGAGGTGGGAACATTCAGTACTTC
CSAAGGGNIQYF
>NA|TRBJ1-5|TRBV6-2/TRBV6-3|NA
TGTGCCAGCAGTTACTCAAGGGGGGCGGGCAATCAGCCCCAGCATTTT
CASSYSRGAGNQPQHF
>few|TRBJ2-1|TRBV10-2|TRBD2
TGCGCCAGCAGCGTCTATGCGGGAGGGAACAATGAGCAGTTCTTC
CASSVYAGGNNEQFF
>NA|TRBJ1-2|TRBV20-1|TRBD1
TGCAGTGCTAGAGATCCAGGGGGCCGGGGCTACACCTTC
CSARDPGGRGYTF
>NA|TRBJ2-5|TRBV7-2|NA
TGTGCCAGCAGCTTGTTTCGGTCACAGCGGTCACTGGGGCACCAAGAGACCCAGTACTTC
CASSLFRSQRSLGHQETQYF
>NA|TRBJ2-3|TRBV7-2|NA
TGTGCCAGCAGCGTAATTTGGGGGGATACGCAGTATTTT
CASSVIWGDTQYF